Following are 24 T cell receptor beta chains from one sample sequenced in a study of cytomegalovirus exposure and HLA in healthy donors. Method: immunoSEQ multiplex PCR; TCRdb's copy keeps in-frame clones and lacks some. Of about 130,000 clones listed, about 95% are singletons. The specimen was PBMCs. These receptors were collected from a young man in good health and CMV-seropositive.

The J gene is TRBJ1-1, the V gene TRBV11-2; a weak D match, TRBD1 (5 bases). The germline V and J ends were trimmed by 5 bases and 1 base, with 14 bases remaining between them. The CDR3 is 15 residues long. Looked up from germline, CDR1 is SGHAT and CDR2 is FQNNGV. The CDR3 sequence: CASSGGGTPNTEAFF. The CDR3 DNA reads TGTGCCAGCAGCGGGGGGGGGACCCCGAACACTGAAGCTTTCTTT.

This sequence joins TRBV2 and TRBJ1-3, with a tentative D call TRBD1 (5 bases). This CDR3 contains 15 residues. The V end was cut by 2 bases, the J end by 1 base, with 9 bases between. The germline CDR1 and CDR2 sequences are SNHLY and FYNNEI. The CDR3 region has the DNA TGTGCCAGCAGTGAACAGGGATCATCTGGAAACACCATATATTTT. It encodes CASSEQGSSGNTIYF.

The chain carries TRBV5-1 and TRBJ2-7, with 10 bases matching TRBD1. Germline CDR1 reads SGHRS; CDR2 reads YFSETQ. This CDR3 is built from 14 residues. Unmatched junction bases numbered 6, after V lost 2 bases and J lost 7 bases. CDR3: CASSLGTGDGEQYF. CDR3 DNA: TGCGCCAGCAGCTTAGGGACAGGGGACGGGGAGCAGTACTTC.

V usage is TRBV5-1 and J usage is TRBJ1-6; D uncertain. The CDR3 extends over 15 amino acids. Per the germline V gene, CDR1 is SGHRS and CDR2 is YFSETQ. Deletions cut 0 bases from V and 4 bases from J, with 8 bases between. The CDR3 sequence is CASSLDRLYNSPLHF. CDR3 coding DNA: TGCGCCAGCAGCTTGGACAGATTGTATAATTCACCCCTCCACTTT.

The CDR3 DNA follows: TGTGCCAGCAGCTTGGGAGACAGGGGGGCGAATGAGCAGTTCTTC. As protein: CASSLGDRGANEQFF. The chain employs TRBV5-4 and TRBJ2-1; 9 bases line up with TRBD1. With 0 bases clipped from V and 7 bases from J, the junction kept 5 bases outside the gene matches. This CDR3 has 15 amino acids. The germline V gene has CDR1 SGHNT and CDR2 YYREEE (reference sequence).

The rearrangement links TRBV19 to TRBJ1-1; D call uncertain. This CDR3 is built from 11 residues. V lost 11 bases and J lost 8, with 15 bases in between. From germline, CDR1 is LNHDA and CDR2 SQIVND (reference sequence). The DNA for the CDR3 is TGTGCCGCCACCCGTGCTAGCGAAGCTTTCTTT. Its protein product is CAATRASEAFF.

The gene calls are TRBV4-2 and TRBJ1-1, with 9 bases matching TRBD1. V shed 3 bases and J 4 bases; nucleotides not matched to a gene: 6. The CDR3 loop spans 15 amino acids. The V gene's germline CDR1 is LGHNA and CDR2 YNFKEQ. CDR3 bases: TGTGCCAGCAGCCAGGTCCCGACAGGGGGCACTGAAGCTTTCTTT. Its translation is CASSQVPTGGTEAFF.

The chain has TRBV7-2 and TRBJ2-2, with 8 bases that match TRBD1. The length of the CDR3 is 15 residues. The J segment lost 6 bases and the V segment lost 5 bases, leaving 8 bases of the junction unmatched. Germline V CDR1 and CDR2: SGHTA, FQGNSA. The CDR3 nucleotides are TGTGCCAGCAGCCCCAGGACAGGGTTGGCCGGGGAGCTGTTTTTT. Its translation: CASSPRTGLAGELFF.

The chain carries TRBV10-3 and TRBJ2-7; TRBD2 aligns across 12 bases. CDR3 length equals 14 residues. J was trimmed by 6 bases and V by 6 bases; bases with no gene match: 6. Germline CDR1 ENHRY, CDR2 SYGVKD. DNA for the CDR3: TGTGCCATCAGGAGACTAGCGGGAGAGGGCGAGCAGTACTTC. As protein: CAIRRLAGEGEQYF.

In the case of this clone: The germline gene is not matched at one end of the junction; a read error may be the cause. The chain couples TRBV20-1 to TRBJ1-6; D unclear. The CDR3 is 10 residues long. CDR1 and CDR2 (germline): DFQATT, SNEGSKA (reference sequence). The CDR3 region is CAVEGSPLHF. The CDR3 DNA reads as TGTGCGGTTGAAGGTTCACCCCTCCACTTT.

In DNA, the CDR3 is TGTGCCAGTAGTAGGTTGGCAAACGGCTACACCTTC. As protein: CASSRLANGYTF. The rearrangement uses TRBV19 and TRBJ1-2; D remains ambiguous. The V end was cut by 4 bases, the J end by 8 bases, with 11 bases between. Germline CDR1 reads LNHDA; CDR2 reads SQIVND (reference sequence). This CDR3 is 12 amino acids long. The whole variable domain, remainder taken from reference TRBV19 and TRBJ1-2, is DGGITQSPKYLFRKEGQNVTLSCEQNLNHDAMYWYRQDPGQGLRLIYYSQIVNDFQKGDIAEGYSVSREKKESFPLTVTSAQKNPTAFYLCASSRLANGYTFGSGTRLTVV.

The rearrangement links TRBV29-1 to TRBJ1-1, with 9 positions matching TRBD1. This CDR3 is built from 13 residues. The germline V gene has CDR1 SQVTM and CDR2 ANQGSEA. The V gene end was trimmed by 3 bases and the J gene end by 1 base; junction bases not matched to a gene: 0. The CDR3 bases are TGCAGCGTTGAGGGACAGGGGAACACTGAAGCTTTCTTT. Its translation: CSVEGQGNTEAFF.

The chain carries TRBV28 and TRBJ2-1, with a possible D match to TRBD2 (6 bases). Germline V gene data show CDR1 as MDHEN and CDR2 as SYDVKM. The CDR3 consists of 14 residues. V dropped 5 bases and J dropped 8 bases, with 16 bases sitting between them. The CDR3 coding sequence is TGTGCCAGCAGTCTCCGGGGGTGGGACGATGAGCAGTTCTTC. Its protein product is CASSLRGWDDEQFF.

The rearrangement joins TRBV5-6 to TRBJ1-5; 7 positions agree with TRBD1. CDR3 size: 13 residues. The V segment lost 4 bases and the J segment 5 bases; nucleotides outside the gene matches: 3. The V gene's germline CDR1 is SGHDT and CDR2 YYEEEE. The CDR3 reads CASSKDRHQPQHF. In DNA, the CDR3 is TGTGCCAGCAGCAAGGACAGGCATCAGCCCCAGCATTTT. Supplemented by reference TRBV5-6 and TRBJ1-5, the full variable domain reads DAGVTQSPTHLIKTRGQQVTLRCSPKSGHDTVSWYQQALGQGPQFIFQYYEEEERQRGNFPDRFSGHQFPNYSSELNVNALLLGDSALYLCASSKDRHQPQHFGDGTRLSIL.

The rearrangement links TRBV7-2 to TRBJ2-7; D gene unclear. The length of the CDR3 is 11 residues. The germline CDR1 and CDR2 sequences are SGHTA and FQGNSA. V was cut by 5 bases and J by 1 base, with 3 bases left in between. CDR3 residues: CASSESYEQYF. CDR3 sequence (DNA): TGTGCCAGCAGCGAGTCCTACGAGCAGTACTTC.

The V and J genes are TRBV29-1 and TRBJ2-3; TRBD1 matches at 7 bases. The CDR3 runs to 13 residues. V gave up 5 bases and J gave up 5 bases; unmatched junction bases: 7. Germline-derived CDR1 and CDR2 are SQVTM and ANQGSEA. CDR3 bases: TGCAGCGTTTGGCAGGGGGAGAGAGATACGCAGTATTTT. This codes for CSVWQGERDTQYF.

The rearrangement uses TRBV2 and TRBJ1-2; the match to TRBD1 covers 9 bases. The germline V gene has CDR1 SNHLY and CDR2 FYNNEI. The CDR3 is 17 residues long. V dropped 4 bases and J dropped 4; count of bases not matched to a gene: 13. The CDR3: CASSVKGQGGRLYGYTF. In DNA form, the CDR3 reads TGTGCCAGCAGTGTAAAGGGACAGGGAGGGAGACTCTATGGCTACACCTTC.

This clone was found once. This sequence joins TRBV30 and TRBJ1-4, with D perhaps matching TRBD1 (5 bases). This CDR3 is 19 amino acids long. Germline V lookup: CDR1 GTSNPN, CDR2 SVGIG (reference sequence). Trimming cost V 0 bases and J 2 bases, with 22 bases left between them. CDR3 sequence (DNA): TGTGCCTGGAGTGTAACGCTAACTCCGACAGTCGCTACTAATGAAAAACTGTTTTTT. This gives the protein CAWSVTLTPTVATNEKLFF.

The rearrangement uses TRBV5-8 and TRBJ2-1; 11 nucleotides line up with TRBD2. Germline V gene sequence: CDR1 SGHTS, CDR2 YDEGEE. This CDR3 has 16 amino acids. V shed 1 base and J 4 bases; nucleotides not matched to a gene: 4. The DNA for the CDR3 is TGTGCCAGCAGCTTGACGGGACTAGCGGAATACAATGAGCAGTTCTTC. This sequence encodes CASSLTGLAEYNEQFF.

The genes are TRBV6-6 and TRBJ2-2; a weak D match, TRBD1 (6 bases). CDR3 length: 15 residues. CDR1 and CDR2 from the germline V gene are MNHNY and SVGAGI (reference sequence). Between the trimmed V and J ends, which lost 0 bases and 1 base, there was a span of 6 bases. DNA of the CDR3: TGTGCCAGCAGTTACTCCAGGGGGAACACCGGGGAGCTGTTTTTT. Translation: CASSYSRGNTGELFF.

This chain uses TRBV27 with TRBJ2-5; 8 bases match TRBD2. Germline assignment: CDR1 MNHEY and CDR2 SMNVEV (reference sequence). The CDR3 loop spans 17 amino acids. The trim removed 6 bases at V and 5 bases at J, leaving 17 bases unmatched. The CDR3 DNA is TGTGCCAGCAGCCTGTCCGGCGGAGCGGGAGTCAGGGAGACCCAGTACTTC. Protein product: CASSLSGGAGVRETQYF.

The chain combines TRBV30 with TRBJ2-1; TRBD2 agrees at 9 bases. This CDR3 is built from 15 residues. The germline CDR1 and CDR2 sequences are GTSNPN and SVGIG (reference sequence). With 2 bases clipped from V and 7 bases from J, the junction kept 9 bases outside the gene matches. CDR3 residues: CAWSLVGLASNEQFF. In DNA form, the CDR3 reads TGTGCCTGGAGTCTTGTCGGACTAGCGTCGAATGAGCAGTTCTTC.

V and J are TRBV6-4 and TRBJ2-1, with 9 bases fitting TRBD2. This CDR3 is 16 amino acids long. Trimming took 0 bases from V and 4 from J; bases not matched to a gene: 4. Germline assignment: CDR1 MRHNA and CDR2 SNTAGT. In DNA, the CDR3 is TGTGCCAGCAGTGACTCGAGCGCGGGGGGGTACAATGAGCAGTTCTTC. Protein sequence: CASSDSSAGGYNEQFF.

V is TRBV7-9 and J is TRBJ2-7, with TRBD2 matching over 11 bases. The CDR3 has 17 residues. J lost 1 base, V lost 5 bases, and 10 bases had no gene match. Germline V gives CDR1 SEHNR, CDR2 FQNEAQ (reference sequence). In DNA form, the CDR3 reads TGTGCCAGCAGCCCCAAATCCGGGACTAGCGGATCCTACGAGCAGTACTTC. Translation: CASSPKSGTSGSYEQYF.